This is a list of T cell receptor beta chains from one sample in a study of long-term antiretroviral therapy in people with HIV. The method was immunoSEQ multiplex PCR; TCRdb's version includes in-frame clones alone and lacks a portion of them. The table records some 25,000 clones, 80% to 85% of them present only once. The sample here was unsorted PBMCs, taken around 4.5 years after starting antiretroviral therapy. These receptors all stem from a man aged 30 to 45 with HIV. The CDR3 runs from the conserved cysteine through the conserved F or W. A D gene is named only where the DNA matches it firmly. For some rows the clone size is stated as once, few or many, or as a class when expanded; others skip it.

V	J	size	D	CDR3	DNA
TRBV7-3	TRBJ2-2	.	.	CASSLIPGGSTGELFF	TGTGCCAGCAGCTTAATCCCCGGGGGATCCACCGGGGAGCTGTTTTTT
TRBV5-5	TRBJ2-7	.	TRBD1	CASSLVFGDRAYEQYF	TGTGCCAGCAGCTTGGTTTTCGGAGACAGGGCCTACGAGCAGTACTTC
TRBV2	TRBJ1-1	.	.	CASSGGRGTEAFF	TGTGCCAGCAGTGGGGGGCGCGGCACTGAAGCTTTCTTT
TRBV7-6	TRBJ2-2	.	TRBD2	CASSHGTSGNTGELFF	TGTGCCAGCAGCCATGGGACTAGCGGGAACACCGGGGAGCTGTTTTTT
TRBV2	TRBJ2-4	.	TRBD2	CASSDAGGLAKNIQYF	TGTGCCAGCAGTGATGCGGGAGGGCTAGCCAAAAACATTCAGTACTTC
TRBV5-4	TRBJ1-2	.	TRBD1	CASSLLVSRGISYSGYTF	TGTGCCAGCAGCTTGTTAGTATCCAGGGGGATAAGCTATAGTGGCTACACCTTC
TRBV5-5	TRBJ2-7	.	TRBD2	CASGAGGPRGYEQYF	TGTGCCAGCGGAGCGGGAGGGCCTAGGGGCTACGAGCAGTACTTC
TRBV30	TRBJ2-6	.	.	CAWAAGSGANVLTF	TGTGCCTGGGCAGCGGGTTCTGGGGCCAACGTCCTGACTTTC
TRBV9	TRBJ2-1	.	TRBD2	CASSLPKGGGLAYNEQFF	TGTGCCAGCAGCCTCCCAAAAGGGGGGGGACTAGCGTACAATGAGCAGTTCTTC
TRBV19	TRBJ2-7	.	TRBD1	CASSLGGTGHQYEQYF	TGTGCCAGTAGCTTAGGCGGGACAGGGCATCAATACGAGCAGTACTTC
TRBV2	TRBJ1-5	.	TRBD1	CASSAQGVQPQHF	TGTGCCAGCAGTGCACAGGGGGTACAGCCCCAGCATTTT
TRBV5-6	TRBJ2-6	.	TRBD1	CASSLYTGGTGANVLTF	TGTGCCAGCAGCCTATACACAGGGGGAACTGGGGCCAACGTCCTGACTTTC
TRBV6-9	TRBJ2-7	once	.	CASRDRSYEQYF	TGTGCCAGCAGGGACCGCTCCTACGAGCAGTACTTC
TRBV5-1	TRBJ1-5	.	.	CASSGTGRNQPQHF	TGCGCCAGCAGCGGAACAGGTAGAAATCAGCCCCAGCATTTT
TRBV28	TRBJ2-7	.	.	CASSFPGTTAYEQYF	TGTGCCAGCAGTTTCCCGGGGACCACTGCCTACGAGCAGTACTTC
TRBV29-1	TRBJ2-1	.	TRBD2	CSVVGFSGRSGDEQFF	TGCAGCGTTGTCGGGTTTAGCGGGAGAAGCGGCGATGAGCAGTTCTTC
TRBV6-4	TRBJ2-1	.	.	CASSDLGVAGNEQFF	TGTGCCAGCAGTGACTTAGGGGTTGCGGGGAATGAGCAGTTCTTC
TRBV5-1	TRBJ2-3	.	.	CASSLNQDTQYF	TGCGCCAGCAGCTTAAACCAGGATACGCAGTATTTT
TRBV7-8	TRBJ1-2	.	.	CASSEDKNYGYTF	TGTGCCAGCAGCGAAGATAAGAACTATGGCTACACCTTC
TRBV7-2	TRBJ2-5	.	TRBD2	CASSSPTSGRRGTQYF	TGTGCCAGCAGCAGCCCTACTAGCGGTCGCCGAGGGACCCAGTACTTC
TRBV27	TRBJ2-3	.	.	CASSIRETTDTQYF	TGTGCCAGCAGTATTAGAGAGACCACAGATACGCAGTATTTT
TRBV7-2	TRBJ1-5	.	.	CASSLGGEPPQHF	TGTGCCAGCAGCTTAGGAGGGGAACCGCCCCAGCATTTT
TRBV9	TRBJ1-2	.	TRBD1	CASRGLGQGVDDYGYTF	TGTGCCAGCAGAGGGCTGGGCCAGGGGGTAGACGACTATGGCTACACCTTC
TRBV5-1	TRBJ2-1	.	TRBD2	CASSLARRDGGGYNEQFF	TGCGCCAGCAGCTTGGCCCGTCGTGACGGGGGGGGGTACAATGAGCAGTTCTTC
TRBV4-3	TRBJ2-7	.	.	CASSQDPTYEQYF	TGCGCCAGCAGCCAAGACCCCACCTACGAGCAGTACTTC
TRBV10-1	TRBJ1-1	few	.	CASSERLNTEAFF	TGCGCCAGCAGTGAGAGACTGAACACTGAAGCTTTCTTT
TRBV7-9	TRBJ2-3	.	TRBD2	CASRRAGGTDTQYF	TGTGCCAGCAGACGAGCGGGGGGTACAGATACGCAGTATTTT
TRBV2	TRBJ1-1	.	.	CASSFPRGPSNTEAFF	TGTGCCAGCAGTTTCCCCCGGGGTCCCTCGAACACTGAAGCTTTCTTT
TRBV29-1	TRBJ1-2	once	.	CSPWTNYGYTF	TGCAGCCCTTGGACCAACTATGGCTACACCTTC
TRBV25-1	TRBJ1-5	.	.	CASSEYGRADQPQHF	TGTGCCAGCAGTGAATATGGGCGAGCAGATCAGCCCCAGCATTTT
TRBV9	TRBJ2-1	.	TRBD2	CASSASLLRGGNNEQFF	TGTGCCAGCAGCGCCTCCCTCCTACGCGGGGGTAACAATGAGCAGTTCTTC
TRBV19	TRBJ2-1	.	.	CASSIGYNEQFF	TGTGCCAGTAGTATTGGATACAATGAGCAGTTCTTC
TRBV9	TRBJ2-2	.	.	CASMGGVNTGELFF	TGTGCCAGCATGGGCGGGGTGAACACCGGGGAGCTGTTTTTT
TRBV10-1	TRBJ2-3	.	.	CASSDQGPGTDTQYF	TGCGCCAGCAGTGATCAGGGGCCGGGCACAGATACGCAGTATTTT
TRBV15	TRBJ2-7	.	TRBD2	CATSPGTSGSHEQYF	TGTGCCACCAGCCCCGGGACTAGCGGCAGCCACGAGCAGTACTTC
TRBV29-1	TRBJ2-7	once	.	CSATDNNEQYF	TGCAGCGCTACAGACAATAACGAGCAGTACTTC
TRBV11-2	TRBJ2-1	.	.	CASSLGDYNEQFF	TGTGCCAGCAGCTTAGGCGACTACAATGAGCAGTTCTTC
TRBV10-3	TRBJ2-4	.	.	CATMDVTRLNIQYF	TGTGCCACCATGGACGTGACTAGATTAAACATTCAGTACTTC
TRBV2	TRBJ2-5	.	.	CASSDPGDETQYF	TGTGCCAGCAGTGACCCGGGCGACGAGACCCAGTACTTC
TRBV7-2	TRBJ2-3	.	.	CASSLTGVSTSTQYF	TGTGCCAGCAGCTTAACGGGAGTGAGCACAAGTACGCAGTATTTT
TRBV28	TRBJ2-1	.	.	CASSLELYWGWSNEQFF	TGTGCCAGCAGCTTGGAGCTCTATTGGGGGTGGAGCAATGAGCAGTTCTTC
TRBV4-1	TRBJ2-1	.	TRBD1	CASSQTGVSYNEQFF	TGCGCCAGCAGCCAAACAGGGGTCTCCTACAATGAGCAGTTCTTC
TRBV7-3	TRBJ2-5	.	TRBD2	CASSRQAGVSETQYF	TGTGCCAGCAGCCGACAAGCGGGAGTTTCGGAGACCCAGTACTTC
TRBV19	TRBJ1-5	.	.	CASRSTGFRNQPQHF	TGTGCCAGTAGATCGACGGGGTTCCGGAATCAGCCCCAGCATTTT
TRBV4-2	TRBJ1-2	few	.	CASSQVEENYGYTF	TGTGCCAGCAGCCAAGTGGAGGAGAACTATGGCTACACCTTC
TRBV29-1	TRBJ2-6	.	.	CSVVGGSGANVLTF	TGCAGCGTTGTCGGGGGCTCTGGGGCCAACGTCCTGACTTTC
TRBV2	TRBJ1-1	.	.	CASTRNAVNTEAFF	TGTGCCAGCACTAGAAACGCGGTCAACACTGAAGCTTTCTTT
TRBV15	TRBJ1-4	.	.	CATRESQGRGEKLFF	TGTGCCACCAGGGAGAGTCAGGGGCGAGGTGAAAAACTGTTTTTT
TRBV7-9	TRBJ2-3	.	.	CASSRWGRGYTDTQYF	TGTGCCAGCAGCCGATGGGGGCGGGGCTACACAGATACGCAGTATTTT